Presented here are 28 T cell receptor beta chains from one specimen sequenced in a study of blood T cell repertoires in COVID-19 (dated by TCRdb to 2019 to 2021). The library relied on the immunoSEQ multiplex PCR assay. The clones in this table, taken by TCRdb from immuneACCESS, are in-frame only. Not every clone is retained; where verified, under half of the shortfall comes from an unresolved V gene, and the cause of the rest is unknown. Across this sample there are 350,000 to 400,000 clones, with about 90% seen only once. Of the sample, approximately 3% is held by the ten largest clones. Sequencing was carried out using PBMCs or T cells enriched from blood (not recorded which). The receptors here all came from a woman in her 30s who had recovered from COVID-19.

This chain connects TRBV28 to TRBJ2-7; 11 bases are shared with TRBD1. Germline CDR1 is MDHEN and CDR2 is SYDVKM. The CDR3 extends over 12 amino acids. Trimming removed 8 bases from V and 6 bases from J; junction bases left unmatched: 3. CDR3: CASRTGGGEQYF. The CDR3 nucleotides read TGTGCCAGCCGGACAGGGGGCGGCGAGCAGTACTTC.

A word on this clone: The sample contains more than one DNA sequence encoding this CDR3. V and J are TRBV11-2 and TRBJ1-2; possible D gene TRBD1, 5 bases. Germline CDR1 is SGHAT and CDR2 is FQNNGV. This CDR3 has 15 amino acids. V lost 5 bases, J lost 0 bases, and 13 bases lay in between. The CDR3 region is CASSLGRGANYGYTF. The CDR3 DNA reads TGTGCCAGCAGCCTAGGGAGGGGAGCTAACTATGGCTACACCTTC. The variable domain in full, completed from reference TRBV11-2 and TRBJ1-2, reads EAGVAQSPRYKIIEKRQSVAFWCNPISGHATLYWYQQILGQGPKLLIQFQNNGVVDDSQLPKDRFSAERLKGVDSTLKIQPAKLEDSAVYLCASSLGRGANYGYTFGSGTRLTVV.

The rearrangement uses TRBV5-1 and TRBJ1-3; D gene uncertain. V shed 4 bases and J shed 3 bases, with 11 bases lying between them. Germline V gene data show CDR1 as SGHRS and CDR2 as YFSETQ. The CDR3 runs to 14 residues. The CDR3 loop is CASSLVGLGNTIYF. The CDR3 DNA is TGCGCCAGCAGCCTGGTGGGCCTTGGAAACACCATATATTTT.

This chain connects TRBV5-4 to TRBJ2-7, with D maybe TRBD2 (5 bases). Germline CDR1 reads SGHNT; CDR2 reads YYREEE (reference sequence). CDR3 length: 16 amino acids. Trimming removed 0 bases at V and 5 bases at J, with 18 bases between. CDR3 coding DNA: TGTGCCAGCAGCTTGGGGCGTGGAGGTGGAATCCACGAGCAGTACTTC. This translates into CASSLGRGGGIHEQYF.

The CDR3 DNA sequence: TGTGCCAGCAGCTCAATAGGACAGGGATTAGGCTACACCTTC. Translated, it gives CASSSIGQGLGYTF. This sequence joins TRBV7-2 and TRBJ1-2; the match to TRBD1 covers 8 bases. The length of the CDR3 is 14 residues. The germline V gene encodes CDR1 SGHTA and CDR2 FQGNSA. Trimming at V came to 4 bases and at J to 8 bases, leaving 9 bases not matched to a gene. The whole variable domain, remainder taken from reference TRBV7-2 and TRBJ1-2, is GAGVSQSPSNKVTEKGKDVELRCDPISGHTALYWYRQSLGQGLEFLIYFQGNSAPDKSGLPSDRFSAERTGGSVSTLTIQRTQQEDSAVYLCASSSIGQGLGYTFGSGTRLTVV.

This rearrangement joins TRBV5-6 to TRBJ2-5; TRBD1 is a possible D gene (6 bases). Between the trimmed V and J ends, which lost 0 bases and 4 bases, there was a span of 16 bases. The CDR3 consists of 16 residues. Per germline, CDR1 SGHDT and CDR2 YYEEEE. CDR3 loop: CASSLGLGQGRETQYF. CDR3 DNA sequence: TGTGCCAGCAGCTTGGGACTGGGTCAGGGGAGAGAGACCCAGTACTTC.

The gene calls are TRBV19 and TRBJ2-3; TRBD2 agrees at 11 bases. In germline, CDR1 is LNHDA, CDR2 SQIVND (reference sequence). Trimming at V came to 5 bases and at J to 0 bases, leaving 4 bases not matched to a gene. The CDR3 contains 16 residues. The CDR3 protein is CASSLGLAVSTDTQYF. CDR3 bases: TGTGCCAGTAGTTTGGGACTAGCGGTAAGCACAGATACGCAGTATTTT.

The chain links TRBV28 to TRBJ2-7, with 13 bases lining up with TRBD2. Germline lookup yields CDR1 MDHEN and CDR2 SYDVKM. This CDR3 has 14 residues. The ends lost 8 bases at V and 5 bases at J; junction bases unmatched: 6. CDR3 DNA sequence: TGTGCCAGCTCACTAGCGGGAGGGTCCCACGAGCAGTACTTC. It translates to CASSLAGGSHEQYF.

The chain has TRBV11-2 and TRBJ2-3, with D possibly TRBD2 on 6 matching bases. CDR1 SGHAT and CDR2 FQNNGV come from the germline V gene. The CDR3 consists of 15 residues. With 3 bases removed from V and 2 bases from J, the gap between germline ends came to 12 bases. The CDR3 nucleotides read TGTGCCAGCAGCTTTAGCGGAACCGACACAGATACGCAGTATTTT. The encoded protein is CASSFSGTDTDTQYF.

This chain connects TRBV6-5 to TRBJ1-5; D gene ambiguous. There are 13 residues in the CDR3. Germline loops: CDR1 MNHEY, CDR2 SVGAGI. The V and J ends lost 4 bases and 5 bases respectively, with 9 bases between them. The CDR3 sequence: CASSWASDQPQHF. The CDR3 DNA sequence: TGTGCCAGCAGTTGGGCCTCAGATCAGCCCCAGCATTTT.

The V gene is TRBV7-8, the J gene TRBJ1-1; 8 nucleotides match TRBD1. CDR1 and CDR2 (germline): SGHVS, FQNEAQ. The CDR3 consists of 14 residues. Trimming took 5 bases from V and 5 from J; bases not matched to a gene: 7. The DNA for the CDR3 is TGTGCCAGCAGCCCGGACAGGGTTCGGACTGAAGCTTTCTTT. Translating gives CASSPDRVRTEAFF.

This sequence joins TRBV28 and TRBJ1-2, with D uncertain. CDR3 length: 13 residues. Germline V lookup: CDR1 MDHEN, CDR2 SYDVKM. The ends were cut back, 4 bases at V and 4 bases at J, with 10 bases in the middle. DNA of the CDR3: TGTGCCAGCAGTTCTCGGACTGTCTATGGCTACACCTTC. This encodes CASSSRTVYGYTF.

The chain employs TRBV10-3 and TRBJ1-1; D gene ambiguous. V lost 10 bases, J lost 1 base, and 13 bases lay in between. CDR1 is ENHRY and CDR2 is SYGVKD in the germline V gene. The CDR3 loop spans 13 amino acids. CDR3 sequence reads: CASLRERNTEAFF. Written as DNA, the CDR3 is TGTGCCAGTCTACGGGAAAGGAACACTGAAGCTTTCTTT.

This chain links TRBV2 with TRBJ1-2; D uncertain. V was clipped by 2 bases and J by 8 bases, with 21 bases between them. The CDR3 length is 16 residues. Germline V gene lookup returns CDR1 SNHLY and CDR2 FYNNEI. As DNA, the CDR3 is TGTGCCAGCAGTGAAACCCAAGTCAATCTCAGAGGGGGCTACACCTTC. Encoded protein: CASSETQVNLRGGYTF.

The chain joins TRBV18 to TRBJ2-7; a weak D match, TRBD1 (6 bases). The germline gives CDR1 KGHSH, CDR2 LQKENI. Trimming took off 0 bases at V and 3 bases at J, with 12 bases between the two ends. The CDR3 covers 15 residues. CDR3 region: CASSPPNGQHYEQYF. The CDR3 DNA follows: TGTGCCAGCTCACCACCGAATGGACAGCACTACGAGCAGTACTTC.

The J gene is TRBJ2-7, the V gene TRBV3-1 (or the pseudogene TRBV3-2), with 7 bases that match TRBD2. The trim removed 7 bases at V and 4 bases at J, leaving 7 bases unmatched. The CDR3 is 13 residues long. Germline CDR1 is LGHDT and CDR2 is YNNKEL (reference sequence). The CDR3 sequence is CASKVAGEYEQYF. CDR3 in DNA: TGTGCCAGCAAGGTAGCGGGTGAATACGAGCAGTACTTC.

The chain carries TRBV28 and TRBJ1-6; weak D call: TRBD1 (6 bases). V lost 2 bases and J 6 bases, leaving 11 bases between the germline ends. There are 15 residues in the CDR3. In germline, CDR1 is MDHEN, CDR2 SYDVKM. Here the CDR3 reads CASSLGGHTNSPLHF. The CDR3 nucleotides are TGTGCCAGCAGTTTAGGGGGCCATACTAATTCACCCCTCCACTTT.

This chain joins TRBV3-1 (or the pseudogene TRBV3-2) and TRBJ2-7; 9 positions agree with TRBD1. Losses at the gene ends were 6 bases for V and 4 bases for J; bases not matched to a gene: 7. The germline CDR1 and CDR2 sequences are LGHDT and YNNKEL (reference sequence). The CDR3 loop spans 14 amino acids. Here the CDR3 reads CASSNGDRVYEQYF. In nucleotides, the CDR3 is TGTGCCAGCAGTAACGGGGACAGGGTTTACGAGCAGTACTTC.

This chain uses TRBV27 with TRBJ2-3, with 9 bases lining up with TRBD2. The CDR3 consists of 14 residues. CDR1 MNHEY and CDR2 SMNVEV come from the germline V gene (reference sequence). The J segment lost 4 bases and the V segment lost 5 bases, leaving 4 bases of the junction unmatched. CDR3 in amino acids: CASSRLAGSDTQYF. CDR3 DNA sequence: TGTGCCAGCAGTCGGCTAGCGGGGTCAGATACGCAGTATTTT.

This rearrangement joins TRBV5-1 to TRBJ1-2; 7 bases are a match to TRBD1. The junction had 7 bases not matched to a gene; V was cut back by 0 bases and J by 5 bases. Germline CDR1 SGHRS, CDR2 YFSETQ. The CDR3 runs 15 residues. The CDR3 DNA reads as TGCGCCAGCAGCTTGGCCGGAGGGGGCTTATATGGCTACACCTTC. As protein: CASSLAGGGLYGYTF.

This chain uses TRBV13 with TRBJ2-2, with D possibly matching TRBD2 (5 bases). This CDR3 has 14 amino acids. The germline V gene encodes CDR1 PRHDT and CDR2 FYEKMQ (reference sequence). Trimming removed 5 bases at V and 5 bases at J, with 12 bases between. This chain's CDR3 is CASSPLRGTGELFF. As DNA, the CDR3 is TGTGCCAGCAGCCCCCTTCGGGGTACCGGGGAGCTGTTTTTT.

The chain uses TRBV10-1 and TRBJ1-1, with D maybe TRBD1 (5 bases). V was cut by 0 bases and J by 8 bases, with 22 bases left in between. The CDR3 length is 17 residues. Germline loops: CDR1 WNHNN, CDR2 SYGVQD (reference sequence). The CDR3 loop is CASSESLRGRGTVEAFF. For the CDR3, the DNA is TGCGCCAGCAGTGAGTCCCTAAGAGGAAGGGGCACCGTAGAAGCTTTCTTT.

The chain links TRBV11-2 to TRBJ2-5, with D possibly being TRBD2 (5 bases). V lost 4 bases and J lost 5, with 20 bases in between. The CDR3 is 16 residues long. The germline V gene encodes CDR1 SGHAT and CDR2 FQNNGV. The CDR3 region is CASSWRSVGDGETQYF. CDR3 nucleotides: TGTGCCAGCAGCTGGCGGTCTGTCGGGGATGGGGAGACCCAGTACTTC.

This sequence joins TRBV29-1 and TRBJ2-3; 7 nucleotides line up with TRBD2. The V segment lost 2 bases and the J segment 4 bases; nucleotides outside the gene matches: 6. Germline V CDR1 and CDR2: SQVTM, ANQGSEA. CDR3 size: 14 residues. For the CDR3, the DNA is TGCAGCGTTGAATTGGGCGGGGGTGCAGATACGCAGTATTTT. Its protein product is CSVELGGGADTQYF.

This chain uses TRBV6-5 with TRBJ1-2; D uncertain. V was trimmed by 2 bases and J by 3 bases, leaving 16 bases between them. Germline CDR1 MNHEY, CDR2 SVGAGI. The CDR3 extends over 16 amino acids. This CDR3 is CASSYASGNGYYGYTF. CDR3 nucleotides: TGTGCCAGCAGTTACGCCAGCGGAAATGGATACTATGGCTACACCTTC.

This chain uses TRBV19 with TRBJ2-1; 11 nucleotides agree with TRBD2. Germline trimming cut 4 bases from V and 6 bases from J; bases unmatched to any gene: 5. Germline CDR1 is LNHDA and CDR2 is SQIVND (reference sequence). The CDR3 extends over 15 amino acids. The CDR3 is CASSSGTSGGNEQFF. CDR3 DNA sequence: TGTGCCAGTAGTAGTGGGACTAGCGGAGGCAATGAGCAGTTCTTC. Full variable domain (rest looked up from reference TRBV19 and TRBJ2-1): DGGITQSPKYLFRKEGQNVTLSCEQNLNHDAMYWYRQDPGQGLRLIYYSQIVNDFQKGDIAEGYSVSREKKESFPLTVTSAQKNPTAFYLCASSSGTSGGNEQFFGPGTRLTVL.

The chain couples TRBV5-1 to TRBJ2-3; 7 nucleotides line up with TRBD2. J gave up 1 base and V 4 bases, and 3 bases lay outside the gene matches. CDR3 length: 14 amino acids. The germline V gene encodes CDR1 SGHRS and CDR2 YFSETQ. This chain's CDR3 is CASSPREGTDTQYF. CDR3 DNA: TGCGCCAGCAGCCCACGGGAGGGCACAGATACGCAGTATTTT.

The rearrangement links TRBV9 to TRBJ2-3, with D maybe TRBD1 (5 bases). The length of the CDR3 is 15 residues. The germline V and J ends were trimmed by 0 bases and 7 bases, with 15 bases remaining between them. Germline V gene sequence: CDR1 SGDLS, CDR2 YYNGEE. The CDR3 loop reads CASSVEGARGNTQYF. The CDR3 nucleotides read TGTGCCAGCAGCGTAGAAGGGGCTAGGGGTAATACGCAGTATTTT. Full variable domain (missing parts from reference TRBV9 and TRBJ2-3): DSGVTQTPKHLITATGQRVTLRCSPRSGDLSVYWYQQSLDQGLQFLIQYYNGEERAKGNILERFSAQQFPDLHSELNLSSLELGDSALYFCASSVEGARGNTQYFGPGTRLTVL.